Listed here is a single TCR beta chain. In the original processing: Estimated nucleated cell counts came from reference gene primer amplification. Using immunoSEQ multiplex PCR, the repertoire was profiled, and TCRdb retains in-frame clones only, with some absent. V and J calls and clone size follow that table, whereas D and trimming were derived from the DNA. The sample consists of around 160,000 clones, approximately 83% of them appearing once. The data stem from a study of blood T cell repertoires in COVID-19. The clonotype originates from a woman aged 60-70 years with COVID-19, enrolled during active disease. What was sequenced was peripheral blood.

CDR3 in DNA: TGTGCCAGTAGTATGGCAGGACTTATCACCGGGGAGCTGTTTTTT. As protein: CASSMAGLITGELFF. The chain couples TRBV19 to TRBJ2-2, with D tentatively TRBD2 (5 bases). V was shortened by 3 bases and J by 4 bases, with 12 bases between the two germline ends. The CDR3 is made up of 15 amino acids. Germline assignment: CDR1 LNHDA and CDR2 SQIVND (reference sequence).